The clone carrying this T cell receptor beta chain showed up just a few times. This entry is derived from a study of spatial heterogeneity in lung cancer. Turning to the study itself: Each unique TCR and UMI combination was seen more than ten times on average in raw reads.

The presence of a unique molecular identifier marked each TCR cDNA molecule. TCRdb analysed the 5' RACE reads with MiXCR anew, one entry per CDR3 protein. The data hold tens of thousands of distinct CDR3 sequences, with roughly an eighth observed a single time. CDR1 is SQVTM, CDR2 ANQGSEA, per germline. The V and J ends lost 5 bases and 7 bases, in that order; junction bases with no gene match: 3. The CDR3 spans 12 residues. Time point meaning: sample taken at primary tumor resection. In each case, whole RNA from tumor, nontumor lung or frozen PBMC was sequenced unsorted. The sequencing used PBMCs, collected at surgery. This sequence was found in a male donor with early-stage non-small cell lung cancer. This rearrangement joins TRBV29-1 to TRBJ2-1; 9 bases are shared with TRBD2. Written as DNA, the CDR3 is TGCAGCGTTTCCAGCGGGGGGAATGAGCAGTTCTTC. This codes for CSVSSGGNEQFF.